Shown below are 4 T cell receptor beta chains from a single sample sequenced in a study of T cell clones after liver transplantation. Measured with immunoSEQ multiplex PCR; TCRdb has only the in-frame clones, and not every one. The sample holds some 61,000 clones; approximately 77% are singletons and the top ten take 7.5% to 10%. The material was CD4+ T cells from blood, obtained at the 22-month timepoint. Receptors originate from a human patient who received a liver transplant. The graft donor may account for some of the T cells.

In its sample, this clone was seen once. The CDR3 nucleotides are TGTGCCAGCAGTGAGGGACTAGGGCGGCAGTTCTTC. Translation gives CASSEGLGRQFF. The V gene is TRBV2, the J gene TRBJ2-1, with 8 bases fitting TRBD2. The germline V gene has CDR1 SNHLY and CDR2 FYNNEI. V lost 3 bases to trimming and J lost 12 bases; unmatched junction nucleotides: 4. The CDR3 is 12 amino acids.

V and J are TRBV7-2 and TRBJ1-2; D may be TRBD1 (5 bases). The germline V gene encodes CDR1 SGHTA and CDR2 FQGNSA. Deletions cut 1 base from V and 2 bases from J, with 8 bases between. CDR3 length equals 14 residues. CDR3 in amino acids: CASSLGWGNYGYTF. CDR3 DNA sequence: TGTGCCAGCAGCTTAGGATGGGGGAACTATGGCTACACCTTC.

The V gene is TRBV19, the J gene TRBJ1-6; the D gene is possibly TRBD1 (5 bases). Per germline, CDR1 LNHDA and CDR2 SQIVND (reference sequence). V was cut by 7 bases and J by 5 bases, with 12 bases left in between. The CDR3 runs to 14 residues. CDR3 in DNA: TGTGCCAGTACGGAGGGACGGGATAATTCACCCCTCCACTTT. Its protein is CASTEGRDNSPLHF.

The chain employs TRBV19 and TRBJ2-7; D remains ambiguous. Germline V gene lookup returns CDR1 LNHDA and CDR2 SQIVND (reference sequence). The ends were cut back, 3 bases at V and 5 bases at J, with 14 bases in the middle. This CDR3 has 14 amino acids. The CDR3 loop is CASSMSRRLDEQYF. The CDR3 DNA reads TGTGCCAGTAGTATGTCTCGCAGGCTCGACGAGCAGTACTTC.